The source of this T cell receptor beta chain is a study of T cell responses to AZD1222 COVID-19 vaccine. Germline V CDR1 and CDR2: MNHEY, SVGAGI. The CDR3 has 14 amino acids. With 2 bases removed from V and 3 bases from J, the gap between germline ends came to 11 bases. Data came from immunoSEQ multiplex PCR; TCRdb stores just in-frame clones and leaves some out. The table records 150,000 or so clones, over 75% of them present only once. This specimen consisted of peripheral blood, obtained on day 0 of AZD1222 vaccination. The TCR originated in an adult in good health. The rearrangement links TRBV6-5 to TRBJ2-7; maybe TRBD1 (6 bases). The CDR3 loop reads CASSYEGVYYEQYF. CDR3 bases: TGTGCCAGCAGTTACGAGGGGGTATACTACGAGCAGTACTTC.